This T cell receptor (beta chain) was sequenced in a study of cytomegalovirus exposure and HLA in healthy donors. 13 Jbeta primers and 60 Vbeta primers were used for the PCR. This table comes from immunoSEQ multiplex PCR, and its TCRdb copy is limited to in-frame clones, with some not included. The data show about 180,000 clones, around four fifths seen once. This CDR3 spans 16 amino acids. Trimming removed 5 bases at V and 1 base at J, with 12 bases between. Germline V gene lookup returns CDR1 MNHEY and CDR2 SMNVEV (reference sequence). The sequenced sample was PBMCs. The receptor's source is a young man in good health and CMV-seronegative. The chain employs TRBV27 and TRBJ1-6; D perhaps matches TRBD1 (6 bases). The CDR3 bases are TGTGCCAGCAGTCACAGGGACGCTTCCTATAATTCACCCCTCCACTTT. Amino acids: CASSHRDASYNSPLHF.